The 5 T cell receptor beta chains in this list originate from one sample, sequenced in a study of shared clonotypes between healthy human individuals. Profiled with immunoSEQ multiplex PCR; TCRdb holds only in-frame clones, not every one. The table includes roughly 590,000 clones, nearly 97% detected once. CD45RO-negative cells were positively selected for CCR7, leaving out terminally differentiated effector memory CD45RA+ cells. Sequences were obtained from naive CD8+ T cells sorted from blood. These receptors all stem from a woman aged 30 to 39 in good health.

The rearrangement joins TRBV28 to TRBJ2-1; 9 nucleotides agree with TRBD2. Per germline, CDR1 MDHEN and CDR2 SYDVKM. J was trimmed by 0 bases and V by 6 bases; bases with no gene match: 9. This CDR3 has 17 amino acids. This CDR3 is CASSFRLAGISYNEQFF. The CDR3 nucleotides are TGTGCCAGCAGCTTTCGTCTAGCGGGAATCTCCTACAATGAGCAGTTCTTC.

The chain employs TRBV5-1 and TRBJ1-2, with no clear D. CDR3 length: 14 residues. With 4 bases removed from V and 8 bases from J, the gap between germline ends came to 18 bases. Germline V gene lookup returns CDR1 SGHRS and CDR2 YFSETQ. The CDR3 DNA sequence: TGCGCCAGCAGCCCTCCCCGAAAGAAACGGGGCTACACCTTC. It yields the protein CASSPPRKKRGYTF. The variable domain in full, with the rest retrieved from reference TRBV5-1 and TRBJ1-2, is KAGVTQTPRYLIKTRGQQVTLSCSPISGHRSVSWYQQTPGQGLQFLFEYFSETQRNKGNFPGRFSGRQFSNSRSEMNVSTLELGDSALYLCASSPPRKKRGYTFGSGTRLTVV.

This clone was seen just once. This sequence joins TRBV29-1 and TRBJ1-2; D gene unclear. The CDR3 contains 11 residues. Germline V gives CDR1 SQVTM, CDR2 ANQGSEA. V was shortened by 2 bases and J by 6 bases, with 7 bases between the two germline ends. This CDR3 reads CSVERRDGYTF. The CDR3 nucleotides are TGCAGCGTTGAAAGGAGGGATGGCTACACCTTC.

CDR3 DNA: TGCGCCAGCAGTTTCGACGATACAGGGGTCCGGACAGCTTTGGAGACCCAGTACTTC. This translates into CASSFDDTGVRTALETQYF. The chain is built from TRBV10-2 and TRBJ2-5, with TRBD1 matching over 7 bases. Germline CDR1 reads WSHSY; CDR2 reads SAAADI. The CDR3 totals 19 residues. V was clipped by 5 bases and J by 5 bases; unmatched bases: 23.

This sequence joins TRBV2 and TRBJ2-3, with unresolved D. This CDR3 contains 15 residues. Germline V CDR1 and CDR2: SNHLY, FYNNEI. The V and J ends lost 5 bases and 7 bases respectively, with 19 bases between them. The CDR3 DNA follows: TGTGCCAGCAGTAGAGGAACCTCCCTCATGAATACGCAGTATTTT. This encodes CASSRGTSLMNTQYF. The variable domain in full, completed from reference TRBV2 and TRBJ2-3, reads EPEVTQTPSHQVTQMGQEVILRCVPISNHLYFYWYRQILGQKVEFLVSFYNNEISEKSEIFDDQFSVERPDGSNFTLKIRSTKLEDSAMYFCASSRGTSLMNTQYFGPGTRLTVL.